This T cell receptor (beta chain) was recorded in a study of cytomegalovirus exposure and HLA in healthy donors. This PCR relied on a set of 60 Vbeta primers and 13 Jbeta primers. Sequencing was performed with immunoSEQ multiplex PCR; in TCRdb, only in-frame clones are kept and a portion is missing. The sample gives 120,000 to 150,000 clones, 70% of which show up once; around 1.6% is in the top ten. From germline, CDR1 is SGDLS and CDR2 YYNGEE. V dropped 0 bases and J dropped 2 bases, with 9 bases sitting between them. The CDR3 runs to 15 residues. The receptor was derived from a woman aged 30 to 39 in good health and CMV-seronegative. The chain couples TRBV9 to TRBJ2-1, with D possibly being TRBD1 (5 bases). The specimen sequenced was PBMCs. The CDR3 protein is CASSVGSTAYNEQFF. The CDR3 nucleotides read TGTGCCAGCAGCGTAGGTTCGACAGCCTACAATGAGCAGTTCTTC. Together with reference TRBV9 and TRBJ2-1, the CDR3 gives the full variable domain: DSGVTQTPKHLITATGQRVTLRCSPRSGDLSVYWYQQSLDQGLQFLIQYYNGEERAKGNILERFSAQQFPDLHSELNLSSLELGDSALYFCASSVGSTAYNEQFFGPGTRLTVL.